The 30 T cell receptor beta chains given below trace back to one sample, sequenced in a study of cytomegalovirus exposure and HLA in healthy donors. The PCR ran on 60 Vbeta and 13 Jbeta primers. Repertoires were generated with immunoSEQ multiplex PCR, while TCRdb's copy carries only in-frame clones and drops some. The table lists about 150,000 clones, approximately 60% of them singletons. The sequencing sample was made of PBMCs. The source is a middle-aged woman in good health and CMV-seronegative.

J is TRBJ2-1 and V is TRBV6-5; TRBD2 agrees at 9 bases. Trimming cost V 6 bases and J 4 bases; bases outside gene matches: 7. The CDR3 loop spans 15 amino acids. Germline-derived CDR1 and CDR2 are MNHEY and SVGAGI. The CDR3: CASSLTSGEYNEQFF. The DNA for the CDR3 is TGTGCCAGCAGCTTGACTAGCGGAGAGTACAATGAGCAGTTCTTC.

This chain links TRBV9 with TRBJ1-6; tentative D call: TRBD1 (5 bases). CDR1 and CDR2 (germline): SGDLS, YYNGEE. V shed 3 bases and J shed 10 bases, with 14 bases lying between them. CDR3 length: 14 amino acids. DNA for the CDR3: TGTGCCAGCAGCGGACGGACAAGCTCCTCACCCCTCCACTTT. Its translation is CASSGRTSSSPLHF. Drawing the rest from reference TRBV9 and TRBJ1-6, the complete variable domain is DSGVTQTPKHLITATGQRVTLRCSPRSGDLSVYWYQQSLDQGLQFLIQYYNGEERAKGNILERFSAQQFPDLHSELNLSSLELGDSALYFCASSGRTSSSPLHFGNGTRLTVT.

The V gene is TRBV6-5, the J gene TRBJ1-1, with TRBD1 as a possible D gene (6 bases). Germline assignment: CDR1 MNHEY and CDR2 SVGAGI. V dropped 5 bases and J dropped 1 base, with 14 bases sitting between them. The CDR3 covers 15 residues. This chain's CDR3 is CASSANDRWNTEAFF. CDR3 bases: TGTGCCAGCAGTGCTAATGACAGGTGGAACACTGAAGCTTTCTTT.

V is TRBV14 and J is TRBJ1-1, with 7 bases matching TRBD1. V trimming: 7 bases; J trimming: 0 bases; junction bases outside the gene matches: 2. This CDR3 spans 13 amino acids. Germline V CDR1 and CDR2: SGHDN, FVKESK. The CDR3 DNA reads TGTGCCAGCAAGGGACAGCTGAACACTGAAGCTTTCTTT. It specifies CASKGQLNTEAFF.

CDR3 nucleotide sequence: TGTGCCAGCAGCCCGACAGGGGGTAGCCGGGACGGCTACACCTTC. It codes for CASSPTGGSRDGYTF. This chain uses TRBV7-3 with TRBJ1-2, with TRBD1 matching 9 bases. V lost 5 bases to trimming and J lost 8 bases; unmatched junction nucleotides: 12. Germline-derived CDR1 and CDR2 are SGHTA and FQGTGA. The CDR3 extends over 15 amino acids. Complete variable domain (other parts from reference TRBV7-3 and TRBJ1-2): GAGVSQTPSNKVTEKGKYVELRCDPISGHTALYWYRQSLGQGPEFLIYFQGTGAADDSGLPNDRFFAVRPEGSVSTLKIQRTERGDSAVYLCASSPTGGSRDGYTFGSGTRLTVV.

The sample holds a few counts of this clone. This sequence joins TRBV2 and TRBJ1-4; 7 nucleotides agree with TRBD1. This CDR3 has 18 amino acids. V trimming: 2 bases; J trimming: 0 bases; junction bases outside the gene matches: 9. Germline V CDR1 and CDR2: SNHLY, FYNNEI. CDR3 sequence: CASSEPGQIVATNEKLFF. The DNA of the CDR3 is TGTGCCAGCAGTGAACCGGGACAGATAGTTGCAACTAATGAAAAACTGTTTTTT.

The CDR3 DNA reads TGCGCCAGCAGCCAGGACAGGTTTCGGACCTACGAGCAGTACTTC. Translating gives CASSQDRFRTYEQYF. The V gene is TRBV5-1, the J gene TRBJ2-7; 7 bases are shared with TRBD1. Looked up from germline, CDR1 is SGHRS and CDR2 is YFSETQ. V lost 4 bases and J lost 2; bases outside the gene matches: 9. The CDR3 runs 15 residues. The variable domain in full, with the rest retrieved from reference TRBV5-1 and TRBJ2-7, is KAGVTQTPRYLIKTRGQQVTLSCSPISGHRSVSWYQQTPGQGLQFLFEYFSETQRNKGNFPGRFSGRQFSNSRSEMNVSTLELGDSALYLCASSQDRFRTYEQYFGPGTRLTVT.

The rearrangement links TRBV4-2 to TRBJ1-6; D is undetermined. Germline values: CDR1 LGHNA, CDR2 YNFKEQ. The V end lost 0 bases, the J end lost 0 bases, and 9 bases lay between the germline ends. The length of the CDR3 is 17 residues. CDR3 protein: CASSQDYSRSYNSPLHF. For the CDR3, the DNA is TGTGCCAGCAGCCAAGATTATAGCCGCTCCTATAATTCACCCCTCCACTTT.

This clone was picked up a small number of times. The rearrangement uses TRBV30 and TRBJ2-3, with D maybe TRBD2 (5 bases). CDR1 is GTSNPN and CDR2 is SVGIG in the germline V gene (reference sequence). The ends were cut back, 0 bases at V and 1 base at J, with 11 bases in the middle. The CDR3 extends over 15 amino acids. CDR3 residues: CAWSVAALGTDTQYF. The CDR3 DNA follows: TGTGCCTGGAGTGTAGCGGCTCTGGGCACAGATACGCAGTATTTT. Full variable domain (rest looked up from reference TRBV30 and TRBJ2-3): SQTIHQWPATLVQPVGSPLSLECTVEGTSNPNLYWYRQAAGRGLQLLFYSVGIGQISSEVPQNLSASRPQDRQFILSSKKLLLSDSGFYLCAWSVAALGTDTQYFGPGTRLTVL.

The chain is built from TRBV28 and TRBJ1-5, with 8 positions matching TRBD1. CDR3 length: 14 residues. The germline V gene has CDR1 MDHEN and CDR2 SYDVKM. J lost 1 base, V lost 7 bases, and 3 bases had no gene match. In DNA form, the CDR3 reads TGTGCCAGCATAGGACAGGGAAGCAATCAGCCCCAGCATTTT. This translates into CASIGQGSNQPQHF.

The chain links TRBV7-8 to TRBJ2-1; 10 bases match TRBD2. CDR3 length equals 18 residues. Germline V gives CDR1 SGHVS, CDR2 FQNEAQ. Trimming cost V 0 bases and J 5 bases; bases outside gene matches: 10. CDR3 DNA: TGTGCCAGCAGCTTAGCGCTGCTAGCGGGGGCTATCCACAATGAGCAGTTCTTC. Translated, it gives CASSLALLAGAIHNEQFF.

The chain couples TRBV7-8 to TRBJ1-1, with D perhaps matching TRBD1 (5 bases). V dropped 1 base and J dropped 0 bases, with 9 bases sitting between them. This CDR3 has 15 residues. Germline CDR1 reads SGHVS; CDR2 reads FQNEAQ. For the CDR3, the DNA is TGTGCCAGCAGCTTAGTACGGGGGATGAACACTGAAGCTTTCTTT. This codes for CASSLVRGMNTEAFF.

V and J are TRBV29-1 and TRBJ1-1, with no clear D. The length of the CDR3 is 12 residues. Germline V CDR1 and CDR2: SQVTM, ANQGSEA. Trimming removed 6 bases from V and 1 base from J, with 9 bases in between. Here the CDR3 DNA reads TGCAGCGTCTCTCACGGGAACACTGAAGCTTTCTTT. Translating it yields CSVSHGNTEAFF.

The chain links TRBV7-6 to TRBJ1-2; TRBD1 aligns across 7 bases. Germline V gene data show CDR1 as SGHVS and CDR2 as FNYEAQ. The J segment lost 4 bases and the V segment lost 5 bases, leaving 7 bases of the junction unmatched. The CDR3 spans 14 residues. This CDR3 is CASSPRQGAYGYTF. CDR3 DNA sequence: TGTGCCAGCAGCCCCAGACAGGGAGCCTATGGCTACACCTTC.

This clone came up once. The chain employs TRBV19 and TRBJ1-2; 7 bases line up with TRBD1. The germline gives CDR1 LNHDA, CDR2 SQIVND (reference sequence). J lost 6 bases, V lost 5 bases, and 15 bases had no gene match. The CDR3 loop spans 16 amino acids. The CDR3 is CASSFKGAPKTHGYTF. As DNA, the CDR3 is TGTGCCAGTAGTTTTAAGGGGGCGCCGAAGACTCATGGCTACACCTTC.

This rearrangement joins TRBV6-1 to TRBJ1-2; the match to TRBD1 covers 9 bases. This CDR3 contains 15 residues. CDR1 is MNHNS and CDR2 is SASEGT in the germline V gene. V shed 6 bases, J shed 4 bases, and the junction held 9 bases outside the gene matches. CDR3 nucleotide sequence: TGTGCCAGCAGAGCCGCGACAGGGGGGGGCTATGGCTACACCTTC. It specifies CASRAATGGGYGYTF.

The chain links TRBV6-1 to TRBJ1-2; 11 nucleotides agree with TRBD1. This CDR3 region has 15 residues. The V segment lost 4 bases and the J segment 8 bases; nucleotides outside the gene matches: 9. Germline CDR1 MNHNS, CDR2 SASEGT. The CDR3 nucleotides are TGTGCCAGCAGTGGGCCGGGACAGGGGGTAGAGGGCTACACCTTC. Translating gives CASSGPGQGVEGYTF.

The chain combines TRBV29-1 with TRBJ1-5, with 7 bases identical to TRBD1. This CDR3 is built from 12 residues. Germline V gives CDR1 SQVTM, CDR2 ANQGSEA. With V trimmed by 4 bases and J by 6 bases, 3 bases remained unmatched. CDR3 nucleotide sequence: TGCAGCGTTGTCCAGGGGGTTCAGCCCCAGCATTTT. Its protein is CSVVQGVQPQHF.

The chain couples TRBV5-4 to TRBJ2-2, with 9 bases lining up with TRBD1. Germline V lookup: CDR1 SGHNT, CDR2 YYREEE (reference sequence). The CDR3 is 15 amino acids. V dropped 4 bases and J dropped 1; count of bases not matched to a gene: 2. For the CDR3, the DNA is TGTGCCAGCAGCACGGGACAGGGGAACACCGGGGAGCTGTTTTTT. Translated: CASSTGQGNTGELFF.

This clone was counted a few times. The rearrangement joins TRBV10-3 to TRBJ2-1; a possible D gene is TRBD1 (7 bases). Germline loops: CDR1 ENHRY, CDR2 SYGVKD. The V gene lost 8 bases and the J gene lost 7 bases, with 15 bases spanning the gap. The CDR3 covers 13 residues. The CDR3, as DNA: TGTGCCATCGAGCAGGGGGGTGATAATGAGCAGTTCTTC. It yields the protein CAIEQGGDNEQFF.

The chain joins TRBV4-1 to TRBJ2-1, with 7 bases aligning to TRBD1. Germline loops: CDR1 MGHRA, CDR2 YSYEKL. With 4 bases clipped from V and 6 bases from J, the junction kept 9 bases outside the gene matches. This CDR3 contains 15 residues. Here the CDR3 reads CASSLHGTAVNEQFF. In DNA form, the CDR3 reads TGCGCCAGCAGCCTCCACGGGACAGCGGTCAATGAGCAGTTCTTC.

The CDR3 nucleotides read TGTGCCACCAGCAGAGGTGGGGAGGGGGATGGTAACACTGAAGCTTTCTTT. Translated, it gives CATSRGGEGDGNTEAFF. The chain uses TRBV15 and TRBJ1-1, with a weak D call TRBD1 (6 bases). The CDR3 covers 17 residues. The ends were cut back, 1 base at V and 2 bases at J, with 17 bases in the middle. CDR1 and CDR2 (germline): LNHNV, YYDKDF (reference sequence).

V usage is TRBV4-3 and J usage is TRBJ1-1, with D perhaps matching TRBD1 (5 bases). The germline V and J ends were trimmed by 0 bases and 0 bases, with 17 bases remaining between them. Germline V gene sequence: CDR1 LGHNA, CDR2 YSLEER. The CDR3 has 18 residues. The DNA of the CDR3 is TGCGCCAGCAGCCAAGATTTACCGCGGGGCAACATGAACACTGAAGCTTTCTTT. Encoded protein: CASSQDLPRGNMNTEAFF.

The rearrangement joins TRBV5-1 to TRBJ1-5, with D unclear. Germline CDR1 SGHRS, CDR2 YFSETQ. There are 15 residues in the CDR3. With 0 bases removed from V and 4 bases from J, the gap between germline ends came to 11 bases. The CDR3 here is CASSLDDGGNQPQHF. Here the CDR3 DNA reads TGCGCCAGCAGCTTGGACGACGGAGGTAATCAGCCCCAGCATTTT.

This clone was observed a few times. This chain connects TRBV6-1 to TRBJ2-7; D is unclear. V lost 2 bases and J 6 bases, leaving 14 bases between the germline ends. CDR1 and CDR2 (germline): MNHNS, SASEGT. The CDR3 consists of 14 residues. The CDR3 here is CASSEQAYLAEQYF. The CDR3, as DNA: TGTGCCAGCAGTGAACAGGCCTATCTGGCCGAGCAGTACTTC.

This chain links TRBV7-7 with TRBJ2-1; D unclear. CDR3 length: 15 amino acids. CDR1 SSHAT and CDR2 FNYEAQ come from the germline V gene (reference sequence). With 0 bases removed from V and 9 bases from J, the gap between germline ends came to 15 bases. The CDR3 here is CASSLAVAPEVEQFF. DNA of the CDR3: TGTGCCAGCAGCTTAGCAGTAGCCCCCGAAGTTGAGCAGTTCTTC.

The chain recombines TRBV5-1 with TRBJ1-5; no clear D. This CDR3 is built from 14 residues. V lost 0 bases and J 4 bases, leaving 8 bases between the germline ends. The V gene's germline CDR1 is SGHRS and CDR2 YFSETQ. The CDR3 DNA reads TGCGCCAGCAGCTTGGGAGGGCTTAATCAGCCCCAGCATTTT. Encoded protein: CASSLGGLNQPQHF.

This clone was detected only once. This rearrangement joins TRBV2 to TRBJ2-5; 7 bases are a match to TRBD1. Germline V CDR1 and CDR2: SNHLY, FYNNEI. The CDR3 consists of 15 residues. The ends lost 4 bases at V and 1 base at J; junction bases unmatched: 6. The CDR3 is CASSGQGHPQETQYF. In DNA, the CDR3 is TGTGCCAGCAGTGGACAGGGTCACCCCCAAGAGACCCAGTACTTC.

This clone has just one count. This chain joins TRBV27 and TRBJ2-3; weak D call: TRBD2 (5 bases). Germline assignment: CDR1 MNHEY and CDR2 SMNVEV (reference sequence). V was trimmed by 0 bases and J by 2 bases, leaving 12 bases between them. CDR3 size: 16 residues. The CDR3 DNA sequence: TGTGCCAGCAGTTTATCGCCCGAGGGTTACACAGATACGCAGTATTTT. Protein sequence: CASSLSPEGYTDTQYF.

This clone was counted only a few times. The V gene is TRBV15, the J gene TRBJ2-5, with TRBD1 as a possible D gene (5 bases). CDR1 LNHNV and CDR2 YYDKDF come from the germline V gene (reference sequence). Trimming took 3 bases from V and 2 from J, leaving 13 bases between them. This CDR3 has 15 residues. The CDR3 nucleotides are TGTGCCACCAGCAGCCCGACGGACAAACAAGAGACCCAGTACTTC. It yields the protein CATSSPTDKQETQYF. The variable domain in full, with the rest retrieved from reference TRBV15 and TRBJ2-5, is DAMVIQNPRYQVTQFGKPVTLSCSQTLNHNVMYWYQQKSSQAPKLLFHYYDKDFNNEADTPDNFQSRRPNTSFCFLDIRSPGLGDTAMYLCATSSPTDKQETQYFGPGTRLLVL.